This entry lists 10 T cell receptor beta chains sequenced from one sample in a study of cytomegalovirus exposure and HLA in healthy donors. 13 Jbeta primers and 60 Vbeta primers were used for the PCR. TCRdb's table, derived via immunoSEQ multiplex PCR, lists solely in-frame clones and lacks some. The sample lists some 130,000 clones, approximately 74% occurring once. The sequencing input was PBMCs. The receptors were gathered from a male donor in good health and CMV-seronegative.

This clone has just one count. The rearrangement links TRBV29-1 to TRBJ2-1, with 12 bases aligning to TRBD2. From germline, CDR1 is SQVTM and CDR2 ANQGSEA. This CDR3 is built from 13 residues. Germline trimming cut 4 bases from V and 6 bases from J; bases unmatched to any gene: 1. CDR3 sequence (DNA): TGCAGCGTTGTGGGACTAGCGGGCAATGAGCAGTTCTTC. It specifies CSVVGLAGNEQFF.

In its sample, this clone was seen a few times. The V call is TRBV10-3, the J call TRBJ1-1, with D possibly matching TRBD1 (6 bases). V lost 3 bases to trimming and J lost 1 base, with 12 bases between them. This CDR3 is 15 amino acids long. CDR1 is ENHRY, CDR2 SYGVKD, per germline. Here the CDR3 reads CAISDWGTPNTEAFF. The DNA of the CDR3 is TGTGCCATCAGTGATTGGGGGACACCGAACACTGAAGCTTTCTTT.

The chain joins TRBV6-5 to TRBJ2-1; no firm D call. V shed 2 bases and J shed 4 bases, with 9 bases lying between them. In germline, CDR1 is MNHEY, CDR2 SVGAGI. This CDR3 has 14 amino acids. The CDR3 DNA sequence: TGTGCCAGCAGTTACCAGGCATCATACAATGAGCAGTTCTTC. Translation: CASSYQASYNEQFF.

This chain connects TRBV7-2 to TRBJ2-2; 9 bases are a match to TRBD1. Germline values: CDR1 SGHTA, CDR2 FQGNSA. CDR3 length: 15 amino acids. The V and J ends lost 3 bases and 5 bases, in that order; junction bases with no gene match: 4. The CDR3 DNA sequence: TGTGCCAGCAGCTTTGACAGGGGGAGGACCGGGGAGCTGTTTTTT. Translating it yields CASSFDRGRTGELFF.

Comment on this clone: The sample holds other DNA sequences that translate to the same CDR3. The chain recombines TRBV9 with TRBJ2-7; TRBD2 is a possible D gene (6 bases). Trimming pared 0 bases from V and 4 bases from J, leaving 11 bases between. The germline CDR1 and CDR2 sequences are SGDLS and YYNGEE. This CDR3 is 14 amino acids long. For the CDR3, the DNA is TGTGCCAGCAGCGTAGCGGAGGGTGGGTACGAGCAGTACTTC. This gives the protein CASSVAEGGYEQYF.

This sequence joins TRBV9 and TRBJ2-1, with TRBD2 identical over 8 bases. Germline V gives CDR1 SGDLS, CDR2 YYNGEE. The CDR3 spans 14 residues. After removal of 4 bases from V and 5 bases from J, the junction contained 5 bases not matched to a gene. CDR3 region: CASSPGTRDNEQFF. CDR3 bases: TGTGCCAGCAGCCCCGGGACTAGAGACAATGAGCAGTTCTTC.

The V gene is TRBV5-1, the J gene TRBJ1-2; TRBD1 is a possible D gene (6 bases). Looked up from germline, CDR1 is SGHRS and CDR2 is YFSETQ. Between the trimmed V and J ends, which lost 3 bases and 1 base, there was a span of 13 bases. The CDR3 runs 15 residues. The chain's CDR3 is CASSSTGSINYGYTF. The CDR3 DNA follows: TGCGCCAGCAGCTCTACAGGGTCTATTAACTATGGCTACACCTTC.

This clone has more than one count but fewer than ten. J is TRBJ2-2 and V is TRBV11-2, with D tentatively TRBD2 (6 bases). Germline V CDR1 and CDR2: SGHAT, FQNNGV. This CDR3 has 15 residues. V lost 2 bases and J 3 bases, leaving 10 bases between the germline ends. The CDR3 loop is CASSLRGVYTGELFF. DNA of the CDR3: TGTGCCAGCAGCTTACGCGGGGTCTACACCGGGGAGCTGTTTTTT.

This clone was counted once. The chain has TRBV27 and TRBJ1-2; maybe TRBD1 (5 bases). Germline CDR1 MNHEY, CDR2 SMNVEV (reference sequence). The CDR3 runs 14 residues. Trimming took off 1 base at V and 8 bases at J, with 14 bases between the two ends. CDR3 sequence (DNA): TGTGCCAGCAGTTTATGGGGCAGGCAGAGCGGCTACACCTTC. Encoded protein: CASSLWGRQSGYTF.

The rearrangement uses TRBV7-2 and TRBJ2-6; possible D gene TRBD2, 5 bases. The V gene lost 1 base and the J gene lost 1 base, with 11 bases spanning the gap. The germline gives CDR1 SGHTA, CDR2 FQGNSA. The CDR3 is made up of 17 amino acids. CDR3 amino acids: CASSLVGSTSGANVLTF. The CDR3 nucleotides read TGTGCCAGCAGCTTAGTGGGGAGCACATCTGGGGCCAACGTCCTGACTTTC. Variable domain in full (rest from reference TRBV7-2 and TRBJ2-6): GAGVSQSPSNKVTEKGKDVELRCDPISGHTALYWYRQSLGQGLEFLIYFQGNSAPDKSGLPSDRFSAERTGGSVSTLTIQRTQQEDSAVYLCASSLVGSTSGANVLTFGAGSRLTVL.